Listed below are T cell receptor beta chains from one sample, sequenced in a study of PD-L1 blockade in urothelial cancer. Data came from immunoSEQ multiplex PCR; TCRdb stores just in-frame clones and leaves some out. Here the sample spans tens of thousands of clones, more than 75% being singletons. Sequenced here: PBMCs, sampled around atezolizumab (anti-PD-L1) treatment. Receptor source: a man aged 55 to 69 with urothelial cancer. CDR3s include the opening cysteine and the closing phenylalanine or tryptophan. The D gene is left open where the match is weak. Clone size is stated in some rows and not others, as once, few, many or a class when expanded.

abundance	d_gene	v_gene	j_gene	CDR3nt	CDR3aa
-	TRBD1	TRBV6-5	TRBJ2-1	TGTGCCAGCTGGCCTCGGGACAGGTACAATGAGCAGTTCTTC	CASWPRDRYNEQFF
once	-	TRBV5-8	TRBJ1-2	TGTGCCAGCAGTAAACTTGGGGCAGGCGGCTACACCTTC	CASSKLGAGGYTF
-	TRBD1	TRBV29-1	TRBJ2-3	TGCAGCGGAGACAGGGGGAGCGCAGATACGCAGTATTTT	CSGDRGSADTQYF
-	TRBD2	TRBV7-2	TRBJ2-7	TGTGCCAGCAGCTTAGTAGGCGGGAGGGCTGTGTACGAGCAGTACTTC	CASSLVGGRAVYEQYF
few	TRBD2	TRBV28	TRBJ2-1	TGTGCCAGCAGTTTTGTAGCGGGGGTCTCCTACAATGAGCAGTTCTTC	CASSFVAGVSYNEQFF
-	TRBD2	TRBV4-3	TRBJ2-5	TGCGCCAGCAGCCAGCGACTAGCGGGAGGAGGAGAGACCCAGTACTTC	CASSQRLAGGGETQYF
-	TRBD1	TRBV18	TRBJ2-2	TGTGCCAGCTCACCGAGACAGGGTACCGGGGAGCTGTTTTTT	CASSPRQGTGELFF
-	-	TRBV2	TRBJ2-5	TGTGCCAGCAACAGGGAGGGCGAGACCCAGTACTTC	CASNREGETQYF
-	TRBD1	TRBV30	TRBJ1-3	TGTGCCTGGAGCCCTAGACAGGGTCCAAGCTCTGGAAACACCATATATTTT	CAWSPRQGPSSGNTIYF
-	-	TRBV7-2	TRBJ2-5	TGTGCCAGCAGCTTGATCGGGATGGAGACCCAGTACTTC	CASSLIGMETQYF
-	TRBD2	TRBV9	TRBJ2-1	TGTGCCAGCAGCGTAGAGAGCGGGGCTTACAATGAGCAGTTCTTC	CASSVESGAYNEQFF
-	-	TRBV5-1	TRBJ1-1	TGCGCCAGCAGCCTCAAGACAGCGAACACTGAAGCTTTCTTT	CASSLKTANTEAFF
-	TRBD2	TRBV7-2	TRBJ2-7	TGTGCCAGCAGCTTAGGGGGACTAGCGGGGGGCGAGCAGTACTTC	CASSLGGLAGGEQYF
-	-	TRBV13	TRBJ2-7	TGTGCCAGCAGTTTAGTGGTCGGGTCAAGAACCTCCTACGAGCAGTACTTC	CASSLVVGSRTSYEQYF
-	-	TRBV6-1	TRBJ2-7	TGTGCCAGCAGCCCCCTGGGGGCCCTGACGGAGCAGTACTTC	CASSPLGALTEQYF
once	-	TRBV11-3	TRBJ1-2	TGTGCCAGCAGCCCGGTCCCCACCCATGGCTACACCTTC	CASSPVPTHGYTF
-	TRBD1	TRBV15	TRBJ1-1	TGTGCCACCAGCAAGACAGGGTTCAACACTGAAGCTTTCTTT	CATSKTGFNTEAFF
-	-	TRBV30	TRBJ2-1	TGTGCCTGGAGAAAACTAGTGCGGGTTCATGAGCAGTTCTTC	CAWRKLVRVHEQFF
few	-	TRBV10-3	TRBJ1-3	TGTGCCATCGAGGATGTTTCGGGGAACACCATATATTTT	CAIEDVSGNTIYF
-	-	TRBV12-5	TRBJ2-2	TGTGCTAGTGGTTTGGTGACAGGGAACACCGGGGAGCTGTTTTTT	CASGLVTGNTGELFF
-	-	TRBV5-6	TRBJ1-3	TGTGCCAGCAGCCTCCGACAGGTCCTCTCTGGAAACACCATATATTTT	CASSLRQVLSGNTIYF
-	TRBD2	TRBV19	TRBJ2-1	TGTGCCAGTACCCGGACTAGCGGTCCCTACAATGAGCAGTTCTTC	CASTRTSGPYNEQFF
-	TRBD1	TRBV5-1	TRBJ2-3	TGCGCCAGCAGCTCCCAACCGGACAGGTATACGCAGTATTTT	CASSSQPDRYTQYF
-	TRBD2	TRBV5-4	TRBJ2-2	TGTGCCAGCAGCTTCGGACCTAGCGGGAGCGTCGGGGAGCTGTTTTTT	CASSFGPSGSVGELFF
-	TRBD2	TRBV19	TRBJ2-7	TGTGCCAGTAGTATGACTAGCGGGAGGGCCTACGAGCAGTACTTC	CASSMTSGRAYEQYF
-	TRBD2	TRBV19	TRBJ2-3	TGTGCCAGTAGTGGGAAGCGGGAGTCAGATACGCAGTATTTT	CASSGKRESDTQYF
-	-	TRBV27	TRBJ2-7	TGTGCCAGCAGTTTAAACAGAAACTACGAGCAGTACTTC	CASSLNRNYEQYF
few	TRBD1	TRBV4-1	TRBJ2-7	TGCGCCAGCAGCCGGACAGGAACCCCTTTGGAGCAGTACTTC	CASSRTGTPLEQYF
-	TRBD1	TRBV7-9	TRBJ1-5	TGTGCCAGCAGCTTATTTCCAGGGGGCATCTCAAATAATCAGCCCCAGCATTTT	CASSLFPGGISNNQPQHF
few	-	TRBV5-6	TRBJ2-7	TGTGCCAGCAGGGTAATCGGAGGTACCGGACAGAGCTACGAGCAGTACTTC	CASRVIGGTGQSYEQYF
-	-	TRBV19	TRBJ1-5	TGTGCCAGTAGTATAGATCGCGGTCAGCCCCAGCATTTT	CASSIDRGQPQHF
-	-	TRBV21-1	TRBJ1-3	TGTGCCAGCAGCAAACAGGAGGACTCTGGAAACACCATATATTTT	CASSKQEDSGNTIYF
-	TRBD1	TRBV7-3	TRBJ1-1	TGTGCCAGCAGCCCCGCCCCCTTAAGCAGGGGGGCCACTGAAGCTTTCTTT	CASSPAPLSRGATEAFF
-	-	TRBV5-8	TRBJ2-6	TGTGCCAGCAGTTTTAGTCTCTCTGGGGCCAACGTCCTGACTTTC	CASSFSLSGANVLTF
few	TRBD1	TRBV27	TRBJ2-1	TGTGCCAGCAGTTCCTACCGGGACAGTAGCAATGAGCAGTTCTTC	CASSSYRDSSNEQFF
-	TRBD1	TRBV5-1	TRBJ2-5	TGCGCCAGCAGCTTGAGGGGGCTAGAGACCCAGTACTTC	CASSLRGLETQYF
-	-	TRBV7-2	TRBJ2-7	TGTGCCAGCAGCTTTACGGTTCACTACGAGCAGTACTTC	CASSFTVHYEQYF
-	TRBD2	TRBV19	TRBJ2-7	TGTGCCAGTAGTATCCGTGAGCGGGGGAGCGAGCAGTACTTC	CASSIRERGSEQYF
-	TRBD2	TRBV27	TRBJ2-4	TGTGCCAGCAGTCCCGGGGGGGGGCTGGTCAAAAACATTCAGTACTTC	CASSPGGGLVKNIQYF
-	-	TRBV27	TRBJ2-2	TGTGCCAGCAGTTTGGGGCGAGGGGAGCTGTTTTTT	CASSLGRGELFF
-	TRBD1	TRBV6-6	TRBJ1-6	TGTGCCAGCAGTAAACAGGGGGGTAATTCACCCCTCCACTTT	CASSKQGGNSPLHF
-	TRBD1	TRBV18	TRBJ1-1	TGTGCCAGCTCACCACTGGCACAGGGGGCTACTAGGTGGACTGAAGCTTTCTTT	CASSPLAQGATRWTEAFF
-	-	TRBV9	TRBJ1-2	TGTGCCAGCAGCGCCGGGTTCGGAGATATCATCAGCTATGGCTACACCTTC	CASSAGFGDIISYGYTF
-	-	TRBV5-1	TRBJ2-1	TGCGCCAGCCGGACGGGGCGGACTAACCAGTTCCTGATCAACAATGAGCAGTTCTTC	CASRTGRTNQFLINNEQFF
-	-	TRBV6-5	TRBJ2-7	TGTGCCAGCAGTTACTCGCAGGGTGGGTTCTACGAGCAGTACTTC	CASSYSQGGFYEQYF
-	-	TRBV11-3	TRBJ1-6	TGTGCCAGCACTCGGGGGGGGGCCCCCGGGGCGGAATATAATTCACCCCTCCACTTT	CASTRGGAPGAEYNSPLHF
-	-	TRBV7-2	TRBJ2-2	TGTGCCAGCAGCTTAGTCGGTTCGGTCTCCGGGGAGCTGTTTTTT	CASSLVGSVSGELFF
few	TRBD1	TRBV9	TRBJ1-1	TGTGCCAGCAGCGTCGACAGGGTGGGAACTGAAGCTTTCTTT	CASSVDRVGTEAFF